This TCR beta chain is drawn from a study of blood T cell repertoires in COVID-19. Study context: The cDNA or gDNA used as material had been derived from T cells, B-cell-depleted T cells, or PBMCs.

Libraries were prepared by immunoSEQ multiplex PCR; TCRdb keeps only in-frame clonotypes and omits some of them. The sample yields some 240,000 clones, roughly 80% seen once. This TCR was recovered from a woman aged 70-85 years with acute or convalescent COVID-19. Sequenced material: peripheral blood.

CDR3 loop: CASSLQGATEAFF. The DNA for the CDR3 is TGTGCCAGCAGCTTACAGGGGGCCACTGAAGCTTTCTTT. V usage is TRBV5-8 and J usage is TRBJ1-1, with TRBD1 identical over 9 bases. The CDR3 has 13 residues. V was clipped by 2 bases and J by 4 bases; unmatched bases: 0. Looked up from germline, CDR1 is SGHTS and CDR2 is YDEGEE.